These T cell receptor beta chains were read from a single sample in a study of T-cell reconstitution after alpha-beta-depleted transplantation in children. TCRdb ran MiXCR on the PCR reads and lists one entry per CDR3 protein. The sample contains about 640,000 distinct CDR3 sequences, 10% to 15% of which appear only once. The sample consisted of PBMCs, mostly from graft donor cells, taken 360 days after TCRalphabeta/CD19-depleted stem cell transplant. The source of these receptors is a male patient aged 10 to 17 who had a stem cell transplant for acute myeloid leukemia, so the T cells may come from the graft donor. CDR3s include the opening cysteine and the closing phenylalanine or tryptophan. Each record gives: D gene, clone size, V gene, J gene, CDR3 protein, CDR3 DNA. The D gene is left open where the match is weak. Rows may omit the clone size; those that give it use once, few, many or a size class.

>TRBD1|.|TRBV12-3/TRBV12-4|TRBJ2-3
CASSPIQGAPVTDTQYF
TGTGCCAGCAGTCCAATACAGGGGGCGCCGGTCACAGATACGCAGTATTTT
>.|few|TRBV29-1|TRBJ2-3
CSGTYLSSTDTQYF
TGCAGCGGAACATACCTCTCAAGCACAGATACGCAGTATTTT
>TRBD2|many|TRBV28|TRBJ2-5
CASSLSWASGRIGVQETQYF
TGTGCCAGCAGTTTATCCTGGGCTAGCGGGAGGATCGGGGTGCAAGAGACCCAGTACTTC
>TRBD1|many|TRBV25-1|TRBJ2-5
CASSETGQIVETQYF
TGTGCCAGCAGTGAAACGGGACAGATTGTAGAGACCCAGTACTTC
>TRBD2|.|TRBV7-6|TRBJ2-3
CASSMAPAGGDTQYF
TGTGCCAGCAGCATGGCTCCAGCGGGAGGAGATACGCAGTATTTT
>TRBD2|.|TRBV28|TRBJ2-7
CACSPRREGSEQYF
TGTGCCTGCTCTCCCCGGCGGGAGGGGAGCGAGCAGTACTTC
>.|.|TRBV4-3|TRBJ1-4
CASSLDGEKLFF
TGCGCCAGCAGCCTGGACGGTGAAAAACTGTTTTTT
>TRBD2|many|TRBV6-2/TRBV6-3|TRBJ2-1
CASSYPQLAGGNYNEQFF
TGTGCCAGCAGTTACCCCCAGCTAGCGGGAGGTAACTACAATGAGCAGTTCTTC
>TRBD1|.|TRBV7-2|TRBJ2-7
CASSLVGGQGAGNEQYF
TGTGCCAGCAGCTTAGTGGGAGGACAGGGGGCTGGTAACGAGCAGTACTTC
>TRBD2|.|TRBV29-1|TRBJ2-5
CTAGVGETQYF
TGCACGGCGGGAGTGGGGGAGACCCAGTACTTC
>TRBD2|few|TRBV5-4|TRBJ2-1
CASRPTSGLYNEQFF
TGTGCCAGCAGACCCACTAGCGGTCTATACAATGAGCAGTTCTTC
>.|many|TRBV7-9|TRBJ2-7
CASSSYHSYEQYF
TGTGCCAGCAGCTCATACCACTCCTACGAGCAGTACTTC
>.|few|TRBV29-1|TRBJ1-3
CSVVGGESGNTIYF
TGCAGCGTTGTGGGGGGCGAATCTGGAAACACCATATATTTT
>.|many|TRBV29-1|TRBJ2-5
CSVDHRAGETQYF
TGCAGCGTTGATCACAGGGCCGGAGAGACCCAGTACTTC
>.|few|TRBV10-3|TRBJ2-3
CAISDTGYTDTQYF
TGTGCCATCAGTGATACGGGTTACACAGATACGCAGTATTTT
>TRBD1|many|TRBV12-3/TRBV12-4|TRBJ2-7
CASSPRQGTNEQYF
TGTGCCAGCAGTCCCAGACAGGGTACCAACGAGCAGTACTTC
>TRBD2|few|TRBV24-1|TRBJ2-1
CATSDLTSGRNEQFF
TGTGCCACCAGTGATTTGACTAGCGGGAGGAATGAGCAGTTCTTC
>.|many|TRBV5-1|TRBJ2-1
CASSLFTGPEQFF
TGCGCCAGCAGCCTGTTTACCGGCCCCGAGCAGTTCTTC
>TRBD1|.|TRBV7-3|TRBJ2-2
CASSSTGGAGTGELFF
TGTGCCAGCAGCTCGACAGGGGGCGCAGGGACCGGGGAGCTGTTTTTT
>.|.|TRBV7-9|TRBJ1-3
CASSLEGVSSGNTIYF
TGTGCCAGCAGCTTAGAGGGAGTAAGCTCTGGAAACACCATATATTTT
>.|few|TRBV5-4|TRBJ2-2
CASSLYGRADTGELFF
TGTGCCAGCAGCTTGTATGGGCGTGCGGACACCGGGGAGCTGTTTTTT
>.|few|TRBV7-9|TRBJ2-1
CASSLRRTEDYNEQFF
TGTGCCAGCAGCCTTCGTCGGACAGAGGACTACAATGAGCAGTTCTTC
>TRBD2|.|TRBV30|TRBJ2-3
CAWSLGGGPTDTQYF
TGTGCCTGGAGTCTCGGGGGAGGGCCCACAGATACGCAGTATTTT
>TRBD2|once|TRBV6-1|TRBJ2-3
CASSGTSGRLDTQYF
TGTGCCAGCAGTGGGACTAGCGGGAGATTAGATACGCAGTATTTT
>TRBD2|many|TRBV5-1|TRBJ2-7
CASSLASGSFEQYF
TGCGCCAGCAGCTTGGCTAGCGGGAGTTTCGAGCAGTACTTC
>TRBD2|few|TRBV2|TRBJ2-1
CASSYRTSGYNEQFF
TGTGCCAGCAGTTACCGGACTAGCGGCTACAATGAGCAGTTCTTC
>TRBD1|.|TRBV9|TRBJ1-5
CVLTLGQGDRYNQPQHF
TGTGTCCTAACGTTGGGACAGGGGGATCGATACAATCAGCCCCAGCATTTT
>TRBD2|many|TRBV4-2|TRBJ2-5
CASSQGLAGGLEETQYF
TGTGCCAGCAGCCAAGGACTAGCGGGAGGGCTTGAGGAGACCCAGTACTTC
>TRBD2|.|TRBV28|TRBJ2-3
CASTSIAGGPADTQYF
TGTGCCAGCACCTCCATAGCGGGAGGGCCGGCAGATACGCAGTATTTT
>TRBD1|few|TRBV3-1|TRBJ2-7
CASSPHPGTGGYEQYF
TGTGCCAGCAGTCCCCACCCTGGGACAGGGGGCTACGAGCAGTACTTC
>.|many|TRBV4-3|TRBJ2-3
CASSPGLLTDTQYF
TGCGCCAGCAGCCCGGGCCTTCTCACAGATACGCAGTATTTT
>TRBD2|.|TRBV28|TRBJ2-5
CASGIAGYQETQYF
TGTGCCAGCGGGATAGCGGGATATCAAGAGACCCAGTACTTC
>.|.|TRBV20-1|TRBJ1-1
CSARAVAGNTEAFF
TGCAGTGCTAGAGCGGTTGCAGGCAACACTGAAGCTTTCTTT
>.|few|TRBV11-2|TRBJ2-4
CASSQSGENIQYF
TGTGCCAGCAGCCAATCAGGGGAGAACATTCAGTACTTC
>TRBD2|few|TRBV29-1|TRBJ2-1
CSVEATLAVVTYNEQFF
TGCAGCGTTGAAGCCACCCTAGCGGTGGTGACCTACAATGAGCAGTTCTTC
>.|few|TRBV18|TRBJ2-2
CASSQQTRPGELFF
TGTGCCAGCTCCCAACAAACCAGACCAGGGGAGCTGTTTTTT
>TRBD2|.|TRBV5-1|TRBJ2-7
CASSFSGAGVSEQYF
TGCGCCAGCAGCTTTTCGGGAGCGGGAGTAAGCGAGCAGTACTTC
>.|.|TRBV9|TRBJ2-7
CASSARSVGSSYEQYF
TGTGCCAGCAGCGCCAGATCGGTGGGAAGCTCCTACGAGCAGTACTTC
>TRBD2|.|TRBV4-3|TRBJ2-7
CASSQDFGLAGPYEQYF
TGCGCCAGCAGCCAAGATTTTGGACTAGCGGGGCCCTACGAGCAGTACTTC
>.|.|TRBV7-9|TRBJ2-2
CASSHLLASGELFF
TGTGCCAGCAGCCACTTACTAGCATCCGGGGAGCTGTTTTTT
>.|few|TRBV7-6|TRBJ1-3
CASSLRALTDTLFSSGNTIYF
TGTGCCAGCAGCCTCCGAGCATTAACCGATACGTTATTTTCCTCTGGAAACACCATATATTTT
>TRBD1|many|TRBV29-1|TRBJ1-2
CSAGTAYGYTF
TGCAGCGCCGGGACAGCCTATGGCTACACCTTC
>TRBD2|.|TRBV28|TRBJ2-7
CASSQWASGYEQYF
TGTGCCAGCAGCCAGTGGGCTAGCGGATACGAGCAGTACTTC
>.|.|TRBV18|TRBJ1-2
CASSPAELGGYTF
TGTGCCAGCTCACCTGCCGAACTCGGGGGCTACACCTTC